The 23 T cell receptor beta chains presented below share a single source sample, sequenced in a study of cytotoxic CD8 clonotypes in ibrutinib-treated CLL. Sequencing used immunoSEQ multiplex PCR; TCRdb keeps in-frame clones, though not all of them. The data contain approximately 15,000 clones, about 61% of them singletons. The sample was PBMCs, taken before ibrutinib treatment. These receptors came from a human donor with chronic lymphocytic leukemia.

V is TRBV7-9 and J is TRBJ2-7; D is unresolved. The CDR3 spans 13 residues. Between the trimmed V and J ends, which lost 7 bases and 3 bases, there was a span of 13 bases. CDR1 and CDR2 (germline): SEHNR, FQNEAQ (reference sequence). CDR3 sequence: CASTKVGSYEQYF. The CDR3 region has the DNA TGTGCCAGCACCAAGGTGGGCAGCTACGAGCAGTACTTC.

The genes are TRBV5-1 and TRBJ1-5; perhaps TRBD1 as D (5 bases). V was shortened by 4 bases and J by 8 bases, with 16 bases between the two germline ends. CDR3 length: 14 amino acids. Germline-derived CDR1 and CDR2 are SGHRS and YFSETQ. Here the CDR3 DNA reads TGCGCCAGCAGCCGGGGACGGGGAATGGAGCCCCAGCATTTT. Its translation: CASSRGRGMEPQHF.

The chain is built from TRBV6-5 and TRBJ1-1; possibly TRBD1 for D (5 bases). The germline gives CDR1 MNHEY, CDR2 SVGAGI. CDR3 length equals 14 residues. With 6 bases removed from V and 8 bases from J, the gap between germline ends came to 19 bases. CDR3: CASSPGPPRLEAFF. The CDR3 DNA reads TGTGCCAGCAGCCCAGGGCCGCCCCGCCTAGAAGCTTTCTTT.

The chain has TRBV29-1 and TRBJ2-2, with 8 bases that match TRBD1. Trimming removed 7 bases from V and 5 bases from J; junction bases left unmatched: 9. This CDR3 spans 14 amino acids. Germline V gene data show CDR1 as SQVTM and CDR2 as ANQGSEA. The DNA for the CDR3 is TGCAGCGCGCAGGGGGCGGGAATAACCGGGGAGCTGTTTTTT. This sequence encodes CSAQGAGITGELFF.

J is TRBJ2-7 and V is TRBV28, with 11 bases aligning to TRBD2. This CDR3 comprises 15 residues. The ends lost 6 bases at V and 2 bases at J; junction bases unmatched: 6. The germline V gene encodes CDR1 MDHEN and CDR2 SYDVKM. CDR3 in amino acids: CASRLSSGRAYEQYF. CDR3 in DNA: TGTGCCAGCAGGCTAAGTAGCGGGAGGGCCTACGAGCAGTACTTC.

The rearrangement joins TRBV10-3 to TRBJ1-5, with D perhaps matching TRBD1 (6 bases). The ends were cut back, 0 bases at V and 2 bases at J, with 20 bases in the middle. Germline CDR1 ENHRY, CDR2 SYGVKD. The CDR3 covers 19 residues. As DNA, the CDR3 is TGTGCCATCAGTGAGTCGACAGGCAGGGGAGGGAGAGGCAATCAGCCCCAGCATTTT. Its translation is CAISESTGRGGRGNQPQHF.

This chain joins TRBV5-4 and TRBJ2-5; possible D gene TRBD1, 7 bases. The germline gives CDR1 SGHNT, CDR2 YYREEE (reference sequence). Between the trimmed V and J ends, which lost 4 bases and 3 bases, there was a span of 19 bases. This CDR3 comprises 16 residues. CDR3 amino acids: CASSPRPQGEEETQYF. The CDR3 DNA reads as TGTGCCAGCAGCCCGCGCCCTCAGGGGGAGGAAGAGACCCAGTACTTC. The full variable domain, its missing parts supplied by reference TRBV5-4 and TRBJ2-5, is ETGVTQSPTHLIKTRGQQVTLRCSSQSGHNTVSWYQQALGQGPQFIFQYYREEENGRGNFPPRFSGLQFPNYSSELNVNALELDDSALYLCASSPRPQGEEETQYFGPGTRLLVL.

This chain uses TRBV14 with TRBJ2-2; the D gene is possibly TRBD1 (5 bases). Looked up from germline, CDR1 is SGHDN and CDR2 is FVKESK. V shed 3 bases and J shed 1 base, with 15 bases lying between them. The CDR3 consists of 17 residues. Here the CDR3 reads CASSHPKGLLNTGELFF. The CDR3 DNA reads TGTGCCAGCAGCCACCCAAAGGGGCTCTTGAACACCGGGGAGCTGTTTTTT.

The rearrangement joins TRBV18 to TRBJ1-2; TRBD1 aligns across 7 bases. This CDR3 region has 13 residues. Germline loops: CDR1 KGHSH, CDR2 LQKENI. Unmatched junction bases numbered 8, after V lost 10 bases and J lost 3 bases. The CDR3 DNA reads TGTGCCACCACGGGGACAGCCGACTATGGCTACACCTTC. Translated, it gives CATTGTADYGYTF.

This chain connects TRBV2 to TRBJ2-3; 9 bases line up with TRBD2. Germline CDR1 is SNHLY and CDR2 is FYNNEI. This CDR3 comprises 15 residues. With 8 bases clipped from V and 5 bases from J, the junction kept 11 bases outside the gene matches. The CDR3 coding sequence is TGTGCCAGCGCGTATGGCGGGGGGGCCGGAGATACGCAGTATTTT. Amino acids: CASAYGGGAGDTQYF.

The chain couples TRBV4-1 to TRBJ2-3, with D possibly TRBD2 on 6 matching bases. The germline V gene encodes CDR1 MGHRA and CDR2 YSYEKL. The CDR3 runs 17 residues. Trimming removed 0 bases at V and 0 bases at J, with 13 bases between. As DNA, the CDR3 is TGCGCCAGCAGCCAAGATGGGGCAGGGACTAGCACAGATACGCAGTATTTT. Its translation: CASSQDGAGTSTDTQYF.

This chain uses TRBV7-2 with TRBJ2-3; D not resolved. The germline gives CDR1 SGHTA, CDR2 FQGNSA. Trimming took 1 base from V and 3 from J, leaving 11 bases between them. The CDR3 consists of 15 residues. The CDR3 loop is CASSLVSLFTDTQYF. The DNA for the CDR3 is TGTGCCAGCAGCTTAGTCTCCCTCTTTACAGATACGCAGTATTTT.

The J gene is TRBJ1-5, the V gene TRBV27; D not certain. In germline, CDR1 is MNHEY, CDR2 SMNVEV (reference sequence). The V end was cut by 2 bases, the J end by 5 bases, with 7 bases between. CDR3 length equals 13 residues. CDR3 coding DNA: TGTGCCAGCAGTTTAAGCAGCTATCAGCCCCAGCATTTT. It yields the protein CASSLSSYQPQHF.

This clone was seen only a few times. The CDR3 DNA sequence: TGTGCCAGCAGTGGACAGGTCGAGCAGTACTTC. This translates into CASSGQVEQYF. The V call is TRBV2, the J call TRBJ2-7; D possibly corresponds to TRBD1 (6 bases). The V and J ends lost 4 bases and 6 bases respectively, with 7 bases between them. There are 11 residues in the CDR3. The germline CDR1 and CDR2 sequences are SNHLY and FYNNEI.

The chain combines TRBV6-5 with TRBJ1-6; D uncertain. Trimming removed 5 bases from V and 7 bases from J, with 12 bases in between. Germline CDR1 MNHEY, CDR2 SVGAGI. CDR3 size: 14 residues. The CDR3 DNA reads TGTGCCAGCAGTGAGGTGGCAGTGAATTCACCCCTCCACTTT. Translated, it gives CASSEVAVNSPLHF.

The chain couples TRBV30 to TRBJ2-7; D ambiguous. V dropped 0 bases and J dropped 4 bases, with 13 bases sitting between them. This CDR3 has 14 amino acids. Germline V gene data show CDR1 as GTSNPN and CDR2 as SVGIG (reference sequence). The CDR3 here is CAWSVKNRVYEQYF. The CDR3 DNA follows: TGTGCCTGGAGTGTGAAGAACCGGGTTTACGAGCAGTACTTC.

On this clone: One junction end disagrees with the germline gene, perhaps due to a read error. This rearrangement joins TRBV5-1 to TRBJ1-1, with D uncertain. The CDR3 runs to 14 residues. In germline, CDR1 is SGHRS, CDR2 YFSETQ. The CDR3 nucleotides read TGTGCCAGCAGCTTGCCGGCCTCGAACACTGAAGCTTTCTTT. This gives the protein CASSLPASNTEAFF.

This clone appeared a single time. This chain uses TRBV5-1 with TRBJ2-2; TRBD1 might be the D (6 bases). Germline V gene data show CDR1 as SGHRS and CDR2 as YFSETQ. The CDR3 is 16 amino acids. The V gene lost 3 bases and the J gene lost 0 bases, with 12 bases spanning the gap. The CDR3 region has the DNA TGCGCCAGCAGCTCGCAGGGGATCGCGAACACCGGGGAGCTGTTTTTT. Protein product: CASSSQGIANTGELFF.

This clone was counted only a few times. V and J are TRBV7-9 and TRBJ1-1; D remains unclear. The CDR3 covers 17 residues. V was pared by 5 bases and J by 1 base, with 20 bases between. Germline V gene sequence: CDR1 SEHNR, CDR2 FQNEAQ (reference sequence). CDR3 protein: CASSRMGVRGKNTEAFF. CDR3 coding DNA: TGTGCCAGCAGCCGAATGGGTGTGCGTGGAAAGAACACTGAAGCTTTCTTT. The whole variable domain, filled in from reference TRBV7-9 and TRBJ1-1, reads DTGVSQNPRHKITKRGQNVTFRCDPISEHNRLYWYRQTLGQGPEFLTYFQNEAQLEKSRLLSDRFSAERPKGSFSTLEIQRTEQGDSAMYLCASSRMGVRGKNTEAFFGQGTRLTVV.

The chain is built from TRBV9 and TRBJ2-1; no definite D call. Trimming pared 4 bases from V and 9 bases from J, leaving 20 bases between. Germline CDR1 SGDLS, CDR2 YYNGEE. The length of the CDR3 is 15 residues. CDR3 sequence: CASSPRFTSTLEQFF. The CDR3 nucleotides are TGTGCCAGCAGCCCCCGGTTCACCTCTACACTTGAGCAGTTCTTC. Filled out from reference TRBV9 and TRBJ2-1, the complete variable domain reads DSGVTQTPKHLITATGQRVTLRCSPRSGDLSVYWYQQSLDQGLQFLIQYYNGEERAKGNILERFSAQQFPDLHSELNLSSLELGDSALYFCASSPRFTSTLEQFFGPGTRLTVL.

The CDR3 region is CASSLGRDQETQYF. As DNA, the CDR3 is TGCGCCAGCAGCTTGGGGCGGGACCAAGAGACCCAGTACTTC. This chain connects TRBV5-1 to TRBJ2-5, with D maybe TRBD2 (5 bases). Germline CDR1 reads SGHRS; CDR2 reads YFSETQ. The V and J ends lost 0 bases and 0 bases respectively, with 6 bases between them. This CDR3 region has 14 residues.

The V call is TRBV15, the J call TRBJ2-7, with 9 positions matching TRBD2. Germline CDR1 reads LNHNV; CDR2 reads YYDKDF (reference sequence). This CDR3 contains 19 residues. The V and J ends lost 0 bases and 3 bases, in that order; junction bases with no gene match: 15. CDR3 residues: CATSRDTWASGVKVYEQYF. The CDR3 DNA is TGTGCCACCAGCAGAGATACGTGGGCTAGCGGGGTCAAAGTCTACGAGCAGTACTTC.

Only a few counts were recorded for this clone. The CDR3 sequence: CASQATDREWETQYF. In DNA, the CDR3 is TGTGCCAGCCAGGCAACCGACAGGGAGTGGGAGACCCAGTACTTC. The rearrangement uses TRBV10-3 and TRBJ2-5; TRBD1 agrees at 7 bases. This CDR3 is 15 amino acids long. The ends lost 10 bases at V and 5 bases at J; junction bases unmatched: 16. CDR1 and CDR2 (germline): ENHRY, SYGVKD.